The sequence of this T cell receptor (beta chain) was determined in a study of T cells expressing NK-cell markers. Study overall: In the group of eight sequenced donors, seven were HCMV-seropositive and one was seronegative. General study findings and limits: A handful of donors likewise had their CD3+CD56-NKG2C+ fraction led by these clonotypes.

The authors made TCR beta cDNA libraries by 5'RACE template switching. This switching added a universal primer site and UMIs. TCRdb derives one entry per CDR3 protein from the 5' RACE reads, leaving out DNA. The sample includes 500,000 to 700,000 distinct CDR3 sequences. For this clonotype: Its antigen is still unknown.

Germline-derived CDR1 and CDR2 are DFQATT and SNEGSKA (reference sequence). The CDR3 loop spans 15 amino acids. The chain employs TRBV20-1 and TRBJ2-6; the TRBD2 assignment by TCRdb is unverifiable without DNA. The sample comprised blood T cells: a sorted CD56 or NKG2C T cell subset, CD4+ or CD8+ T cells, or bulk PBMC T cells (not recorded which). This sequence originates from a man younger than 35 in good health. CDR3 region: CRGTDEGAGANVLTF.